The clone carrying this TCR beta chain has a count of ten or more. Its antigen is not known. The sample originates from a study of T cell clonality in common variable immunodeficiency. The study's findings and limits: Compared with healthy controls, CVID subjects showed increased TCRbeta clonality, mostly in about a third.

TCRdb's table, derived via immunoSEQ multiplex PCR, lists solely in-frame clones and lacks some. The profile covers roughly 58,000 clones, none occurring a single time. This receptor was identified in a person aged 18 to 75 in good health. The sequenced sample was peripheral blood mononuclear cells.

The CDR3 region is CASSLPQGDEQYF. The DNA read from the CDR3 is TGTGCCAGCAGCCTTCCACAGGGCGACGAG. V is TRBV11-2 and J is TRBJ2-7; TRBD1 might be the D (6 bases). The CDR3 end lies 3 residues beyond the end of the read and is filled in from the germline J gene. The V end lost 5 bases, the J end lost 5 bases, and 13 bases lay between the germline ends. The CDR3 consists of 13 residues. Germline loops: CDR1 SGHAT, CDR2 FQNNGV. Variable domain in full (rest from reference TRBV11-2 and TRBJ2-7): EAGVAQSPRYKIIEKRQSVAFWCNPISGHATLYWYQQILGQGPKLLIQFQNNGVVDDSQLPKDRFSAERLKGVDSTLKIQPAKLEDSAVYLCASSLPQGDEQYFGPGTRLTVT.